The 20 T cell receptor beta chains below all came from one sample that was sequenced in a study of vaccination effects on CD4 cells after COVID-19. Sequencing used immunoSEQ multiplex PCR; TCRdb keeps in-frame clones, though not all of them. The data contain 62,000 or so clones, 80% of them singletons. Antigen-specific CD4+ T cells were expanded with viral peptide pools in the ViraFEST assay before sequencing. Once cultured for approximately eleven days, the cells underwent separation to obtain CD4+ T cells. Recipients of the vaccine had no prior SARS-CoV-2 infection and negative nucleocapsid antibodies. No antigens are known for them. Sequenced material: CD4+ T cells from PBMCs cultured with SARS-CoV-2 spike peptides, taken before COVID-19 vaccination. The receptor source for this set is a human donor who received a COVID-19 vaccine.

The CDR3: CASSKRQGAYVTDTQYF. The CDR3 DNA is TGTGCCAGCAGCAAACGACAGGGGGCGTACGTAACAGATACGCAGTATTTT. This chain uses TRBV6-2 or TRBV6-3 with TRBJ2-3; TRBD1 matches 10 bases. J lost 3 bases, V lost 6 bases, and 12 bases had no gene match. Germline values: CDR1 MNHEY, CDR2 SVGEGT. CDR3 length: 17 amino acids.

This clone was counted between two and nine times. The chain carries TRBV7-3 and TRBJ1-6, with D perhaps TRBD1 (6 bases). Germline values: CDR1 SGHTA, CDR2 FQGTGA. There are 15 residues in the CDR3. The V end lost 5 bases, the J end lost 9 bases, and 17 bases lay between the germline ends. CDR3 DNA sequence: TGTGCCAGCAGCCCCAGCGGGACACCCTCTTCACCCCTCCACTTT. Amino acid sequence: CASSPSGTPSSPLHF.

This rearrangement joins TRBV5-6 to TRBJ1-1; 8 bases are shared with TRBD1. In germline, CDR1 is SGHDT, CDR2 YYEEEE. V lost 4 bases, J lost 6 bases, and 14 bases stayed unmatched. This CDR3 is built from 16 residues. CDR3 in DNA: TGTGCCAGCAGCCTCGGGACAGGTAGTAAGGCGTCTGAAGCTTTCTTT. Its protein is CASSLGTGSKASEAFF.

The rearrangement uses TRBV6-6 and TRBJ2-3; TRBD1 matches 9 bases. The CDR3 sequence is 14 residues long. The V segment lost 7 bases and the J segment 3 bases; nucleotides outside the gene matches: 5. Germline V gives CDR1 MNHNY, CDR2 SVGAGI (reference sequence). CDR3 residues: CASIRGQGTDTQYF. CDR3 nucleotides: TGTGCCAGCATCCGGGGACAGGGAACAGATACGCAGTATTTT.

The V gene is TRBV11-2, the J gene TRBJ1-3, with 7 bases lining up with TRBD1. V shed 5 bases, J shed 0 bases, and the junction held 7 bases outside the gene matches. Per the germline V gene, CDR1 is SGHAT and CDR2 is FQNNGV. The CDR3 contains 16 residues. The CDR3 sequence: CASSTTDRSSGNTIYF. The CDR3 DNA follows: TGTGCCAGCAGCACAACGGACAGGAGCTCTGGAAACACCATATATTTT.

CDR3 sequence: CASSLGLAGINEQFF. The CDR3 DNA reads TGTGCCAGCAGTCTTGGGCTAGCGGGGATCAATGAGCAGTTCTTC. The rearrangement uses TRBV27 and TRBJ2-1, with 9 bases identical to TRBD2. V was clipped by 5 bases and J by 6 bases; unmatched bases: 8. CDR1 and CDR2 (germline): MNHEY, SMNVEV (reference sequence). The CDR3 loop spans 15 amino acids.

This clone was detected a few times. This CDR3 reads CASSLLAGVRTDTQYF. CDR3 bases: TGTGCCAGCAGTCTCCTAGCGGGGGTACGCACAGATACGCAGTATTTT. This chain connects TRBV2 to TRBJ2-3; the match to TRBD2 covers 10 bases. The CDR3 runs to 16 residues. After removal of 5 bases from V and 1 base from J, the junction contained 6 bases not matched to a gene. Looked up from germline, CDR1 is SNHLY and CDR2 is FYNNEI.

This chain links TRBV5-1 with TRBJ1-1, with 7 positions matching TRBD1. V gave up 0 bases and J gave up 1 base; unmatched junction bases: 0. In germline, CDR1 is SGHRS, CDR2 YFSETQ. There are 14 residues in the CDR3. DNA of the CDR3: TGCGCCAGCAGCTTGGACAGGGGGAACACTGAAGCTTTCTTT. Protein: CASSLDRGNTEAFF.

The V and J genes are TRBV30 and TRBJ1-3; D uncertain. V was pared by 6 bases and J by 0 bases, with 12 bases between. The CDR3 is made up of 14 amino acids. CDR1 is GTSNPN and CDR2 is SVGIG in the germline V gene (reference sequence). This CDR3 is CACATASSGNTIYF. CDR3 bases: TGTGCCTGTGCTACTGCGAGCTCTGGAAACACCATATATTTT.

J is TRBJ1-2 and V is TRBV30; D is unresolved. The V and J ends lost 0 bases and 4 bases respectively, with 3 bases between them. Germline V gene data show CDR1 as GTSNPN and CDR2 as SVGIG (reference sequence). The CDR3 covers 11 residues. The CDR3 protein is CAWSVPYGYTF. The DNA of the CDR3 is TGTGCCTGGAGTGTCCCCTATGGCTACACCTTC.

The chain links TRBV9 to TRBJ1-1; 7 bases fit TRBD1. The CDR3 runs to 16 residues. Germline loops: CDR1 SGDLS, CDR2 YYNGEE. V lost 4 bases, J lost 1 base, and 10 bases stayed unmatched. The CDR3 sequence is CASSPGEGTANTEAFF. In nucleotides, the CDR3 is TGTGCCAGCAGCCCCGGGGAGGGGACAGCGAACACTGAAGCTTTCTTT.

V gene TRBV30 combines with J gene TRBJ2-5, with 8 bases lining up with TRBD1. CDR3 length: 16 amino acids. Germline CDR1 GTSNPN, CDR2 SVGIG (reference sequence). V lost 2 bases to trimming and J lost 2 bases; unmatched junction nucleotides: 10. The CDR3 coding sequence is TGTGCCTGGAGTAAACGGACAGGGCTCACTCAAGAGACCCAGTACTTC. Its protein product is CAWSKRTGLTQETQYF. Together with reference TRBV30 and TRBJ2-5, the CDR3 gives the full variable domain: SQTIHQWPATLVQPVGSPLSLECTVEGTSNPNLYWYRQAAGRGLQLLFYSVGIGQISSEVPQNLSASRPQDRQFILSSKKLLLSDSGFYLCAWSKRTGLTQETQYFGPGTRLLVL.

The chain has TRBV19 and TRBJ2-1; D not resolved. Trimming pared 5 bases from V and 9 bases from J, leaving 17 bases between. Germline V gene sequence: CDR1 LNHDA, CDR2 SQIVND (reference sequence). This CDR3 is 14 amino acids long. The CDR3, as DNA: TGTGCCAGTAGTGTCAGGATCTTAGCAGGTGAGCAGTTCTTC. Protein sequence: CASSVRILAGEQFF.

The chain has TRBV10-3 and TRBJ2-3, with D perhaps TRBD2 (6 bases). The CDR3 contains 15 residues. The germline V gene encodes CDR1 ENHRY and CDR2 SYGVKD. With 3 bases removed from V and 0 bases from J, the gap between germline ends came to 10 bases. The CDR3 region is CAISENGGSTDTQYF. DNA for the CDR3: TGTGCCATCAGTGAAAACGGGGGTAGCACAGATACGCAGTATTTT.

This clone was counted once. The genes are TRBV30 and TRBJ2-5; D may correspond to TRBD1 or TRBD2 (5 bases each). The CDR3 loop spans 14 amino acids. V was shortened by 0 bases and J by 4 bases, with 12 bases between the two germline ends. Per germline, CDR1 GTSNPN and CDR2 SVGIG (reference sequence). The CDR3 protein is CAWSVGGAGETQYF. CDR3 bases: TGTGCCTGGAGTGTGGGTGGGGCGGGAGAGACCCAGTACTTC.

The chain uses TRBV7-2 and TRBJ2-4; perhaps TRBD2 as D (6 bases). CDR3 length equals 16 residues. The germline V gene encodes CDR1 SGHTA and CDR2 FQGNSA. Trimming removed 2 bases from V and 0 bases from J, with 11 bases in between. CDR3 in amino acids: CASSLSGGLAKNIQYF. CDR3 bases: TGTGCCAGCAGCTTATCCGGGGGTCTAGCCAAAAACATTCAGTACTTC.

This chain connects TRBV4-1 to TRBJ2-6; the D gene is possibly TRBD2 (5 bases). Trimming shortened V by 0 bases and J by 0 bases, and 12 bases separated the two germline ends. The CDR3 is made up of 18 amino acids. Germline loops: CDR1 MGHRA, CDR2 YSYEKL. CDR3 bases: TGCGCCAGCAGCCAAGATATTCGGGGATTCTCTGGGGCCAACGTCCTGACTTTC. Its protein product is CASSQDIRGFSGANVLTF.

J is TRBJ2-1 and V is TRBV4-3; 10 nucleotides match TRBD2. The J segment lost 1 base and the V segment lost 2 bases, leaving 5 bases of the junction unmatched. The CDR3 loop spans 17 amino acids. Germline lookup yields CDR1 LGHNA and CDR2 YSLEER. The DNA for the CDR3 is TGCGCCAGCAGCCAAACCACTAGCGGGGCTTCCTACAATGAGCAGTTCTTC. This gives the protein CASSQTTSGASYNEQFF.

V gene TRBV27 combines with J gene TRBJ2-3, with 9 bases that match TRBD2. With 6 bases clipped from V and 1 base from J, the junction kept 5 bases outside the gene matches. The germline gives CDR1 MNHEY, CDR2 SMNVEV (reference sequence). The CDR3 sequence is 15 residues long. CDR3 loop: CASRPRLAGTDTQYF. For the CDR3, the DNA is TGTGCCAGCAGACCTAGACTAGCGGGCACAGATACGCAGTATTTT.

The chain has TRBV4-1 and TRBJ1-3; D is uncertain. V was shortened by 8 bases and J by 0 bases, with 14 bases between the two germline ends. Germline assignment: CDR1 MGHRA and CDR2 YSYEKL. The length of the CDR3 is 15 residues. In nucleotides, the CDR3 is TGCGCCAGCGCGTCGCAGGCCAGCTCTGGAAACACCATATATTTT. This sequence encodes CASASQASSGNTIYF.